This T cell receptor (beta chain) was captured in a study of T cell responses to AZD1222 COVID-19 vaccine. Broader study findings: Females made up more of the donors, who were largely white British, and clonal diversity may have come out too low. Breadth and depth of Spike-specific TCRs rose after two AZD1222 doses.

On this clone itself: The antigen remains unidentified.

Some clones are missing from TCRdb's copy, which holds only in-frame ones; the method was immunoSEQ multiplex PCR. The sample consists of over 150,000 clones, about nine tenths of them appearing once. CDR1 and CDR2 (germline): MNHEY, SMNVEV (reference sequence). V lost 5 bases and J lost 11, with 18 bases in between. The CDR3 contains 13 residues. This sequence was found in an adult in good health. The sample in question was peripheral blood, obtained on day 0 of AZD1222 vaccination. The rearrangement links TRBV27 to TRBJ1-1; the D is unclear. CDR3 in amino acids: CASSPPIGGEAFF. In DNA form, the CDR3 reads TGTGCCAGCAGTCCCCCGATAGGAGGAGAGGCTTTCTTT.